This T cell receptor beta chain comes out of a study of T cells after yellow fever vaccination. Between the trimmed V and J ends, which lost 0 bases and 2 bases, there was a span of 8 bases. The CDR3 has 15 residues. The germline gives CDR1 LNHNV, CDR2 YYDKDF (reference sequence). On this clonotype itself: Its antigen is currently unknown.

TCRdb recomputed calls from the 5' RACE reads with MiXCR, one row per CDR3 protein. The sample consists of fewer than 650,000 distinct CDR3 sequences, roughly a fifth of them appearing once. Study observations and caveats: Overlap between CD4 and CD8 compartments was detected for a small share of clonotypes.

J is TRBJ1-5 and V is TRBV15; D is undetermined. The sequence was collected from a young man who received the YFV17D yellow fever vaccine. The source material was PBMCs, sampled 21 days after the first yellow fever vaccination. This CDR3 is CATSRDRNGNQPQHF. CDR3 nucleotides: TGTGCCACCAGCAGAGACAGGAATGGCAATCAGCCCCAGCATTTT.